A single sample is the source of the 17 T cell receptor beta chains below, sequenced in a study of blood T cell repertoires in COVID-19. Sequencing was performed with immunoSEQ multiplex PCR; in TCRdb, only in-frame clones are kept and a portion is missing. The sample consists of 250,000 to 350,000 clones, around 90% of them appearing once. The sample taken for sequencing was peripheral blood. All receptors derive from a woman aged 40 to 49 who had recovered from COVID-19.

This chain links TRBV24-1 with TRBJ2-7, with 7 bases aligning to TRBD1. The CDR3 is made up of 14 amino acids. Germline-derived CDR1 and CDR2 are KGHDR and SFDVKD. Trimming cost V 12 bases and J 9 bases; bases outside gene matches: 19. This CDR3 reads CAHGATGEILRQYF. The CDR3 nucleotides are TGTGCCCATGGAGCCACAGGGGAGATACTCAGGCAGTACTTC.

The chain is built from TRBV30 and TRBJ1-2; D uncertain. V was shortened by 0 bases and J by 0 bases, with 5 bases between the two germline ends. CDR1 is GTSNPN, CDR2 SVGIG, per germline (reference sequence). CDR3 length: 13 residues. Written as DNA, the CDR3 is TGTGCCTGGAGTGTACAACCTAACTATGGCTACACCTTC. It translates to CAWSVQPNYGYTF.

This clone was counted between two and nine times. V is TRBV18 and J is TRBJ1-5; tentatively, D is TRBD1 (5 bases). The CDR3 spans 14 residues. Germline V gene data show CDR1 as KGHSH and CDR2 as LQKENI. Trimming pared 6 bases from V and 6 bases from J, leaving 15 bases between. In DNA, the CDR3 is TGTGCCAGCTCGTTCGGGGGTGGCGGTCAGCCCCAGCATTTT. This translates into CASSFGGGGQPQHF.

This sequence joins TRBV30 and TRBJ1-1, with D possibly being TRBD1 (6 bases). Per germline, CDR1 GTSNPN and CDR2 SVGIG (reference sequence). Between the trimmed V and J ends, which lost 2 bases and 4 bases, there was a span of 11 bases. The CDR3 length is 13 residues. CDR3 in amino acids: CAWSRQDRTEAFF. For the CDR3, the DNA is TGTGCCTGGAGTCGACAGGATCGCACTGAAGCTTTCTTT.

The chain links TRBV10-3 to TRBJ2-5; TRBD1 aligns across 10 bases. This CDR3 is built from 15 residues. V was pared by 2 bases and J by 5 bases, with 5 bases of the junction left unmatched. Germline V CDR1 and CDR2: ENHRY, SYGVKD. The CDR3 DNA reads TGTGCCATCAGTGAGGCGGGACAGGGGCTTGAGACCCAGTACTTC. Residues: CAISEAGQGLETQYF.

This chain joins TRBV10-3 and TRBJ1-1; 7 nucleotides line up with TRBD1. Looked up from germline, CDR1 is ENHRY and CDR2 is SYGVKD. V lost 6 bases and J lost 1; bases outside the gene matches: 5. The CDR3 is 14 amino acids. CDR3 nucleotides: TGTGCCATCAGACCGGGACAGCAGAACACTGAAGCTTTCTTT. Amino acids: CAIRPGQQNTEAFF.

This chain uses TRBV3-1 (or the pseudogene TRBV3-2) with TRBJ2-5, with 9 positions matching TRBD1. This CDR3 has 15 amino acids. Germline CDR1 LGHDT, CDR2 YNNKEL (reference sequence). Losses at the gene ends were 3 bases for V and 2 bases for J; bases not matched to a gene: 4. CDR3 bases: TGTGCCAGCAGCCACCTGACAGGGGGTCAAGAGACCCAGTACTTC. Encoded protein: CASSHLTGGQETQYF.

The rearrangement links TRBV5-1 to TRBJ2-3; the match to TRBD2 covers 9 bases. The germline V gene has CDR1 SGHRS and CDR2 YFSETQ. The CDR3 extends over 17 amino acids. Trimming removed 4 bases from V and 5 bases from J; junction bases left unmatched: 14. CDR3 DNA: TGCGCCAGCAGCACCCTGGGAGTGCGGGAGGGTATAGATACGCAGTATTTT. Its translation: CASSTLGVREGIDTQYF.

A few counts support this clone. The V call is TRBV7-2, the J call TRBJ2-5; 10 bases fit TRBD1. V shed 0 bases and J 4 bases; nucleotides not matched to a gene: 8. The CDR3 runs 17 residues. Germline V gives CDR1 SGHTA, CDR2 FQGNSA. This CDR3 is CASSLAGTGALPETQYF. The CDR3, as DNA: TGTGCCAGCAGCTTAGCAGGGACAGGGGCCTTACCAGAGACCCAGTACTTC. Full variable domain (rest looked up from reference TRBV7-2 and TRBJ2-5): GAGVSQSPSNKVTEKGKDVELRCDPISGHTALYWYRQSLGQGLEFLIYFQGNSAPDKSGLPSDRFSAERTGGSVSTLTIQRTQQEDSAVYLCASSLAGTGALPETQYFGPGTRLLVL.

This chain links TRBV19 with TRBJ1-5, with 7 bases lining up with TRBD1. This CDR3 is 14 amino acids long. The germline V gene has CDR1 LNHDA and CDR2 SQIVND (reference sequence). V shed 6 bases, J shed 6 bases, and the junction held 8 bases outside the gene matches. The CDR3 here is CASSQDRQTQPQHF. In DNA form, the CDR3 reads TGTGCCAGTAGCCAGGACAGGCAGACTCAGCCCCAGCATTTT.

This sequence joins TRBV10-1 and TRBJ2-3, with 10 bases lining up with TRBD2. The CDR3 loop spans 19 amino acids. Germline CDR1 reads WNHNN; CDR2 reads SYGVQD (reference sequence). V lost 0 bases, J lost 5 bases, and 14 bases stayed unmatched. CDR3 nucleotide sequence: TGCGCCAGCAGTGAGTCCCTGCTTTCACTAGGACTAGCGGAAGATACGCAGTATTTT. Its protein is CASSESLLSLGLAEDTQYF.

Concerning this clone: The sample holds other DNA sequences that translate to the same CDR3. The chain links TRBV5-1 to TRBJ1-1, with unresolved D. Germline lookup yields CDR1 SGHRS and CDR2 YFSETQ. Trimming took off 0 bases at V and 3 bases at J, with 6 bases between the two ends. The CDR3 totals 13 residues. CDR3 in amino acids: CASSLDRDTEAFF. For the CDR3, the DNA is TGCGCCAGCAGCTTGGATCGGGACACTGAAGCTTTCTTT. Variable domain in full (rest from reference TRBV5-1 and TRBJ1-1): KAGVTQTPRYLIKTRGQQVTLSCSPISGHRSVSWYQQTPGQGLQFLFEYFSETQRNKGNFPGRFSGRQFSNSRSEMNVSTLELGDSALYLCASSLDRDTEAFFGQGTRLTVV.

The V and J genes are TRBV6-5 and TRBJ2-7; the match to TRBD1 covers 10 bases. The germline V gene has CDR1 MNHEY and CDR2 SVGAGI. V was pared by 6 bases and J by 4 bases, with 9 bases of the junction left unmatched. The CDR3 extends over 15 amino acids. The CDR3 protein is CASRNRQGAVYEQYF. The DNA of the CDR3 is TGTGCCAGCAGGAATCGACAGGGGGCCGTTTACGAGCAGTACTTC.

This clone was counted a few times. The V gene is TRBV6-5, the J gene TRBJ2-1, with D unresolved. CDR1 and CDR2 (germline): MNHEY, SVGAGI. The V end was cut by 7 bases, the J end by 8 bases, with 15 bases between. The CDR3 has 13 amino acids. CDR3 coding DNA: TGTGCCAGCACGGTGACTCAAGGCGATGAGCAGTTCTTC. It specifies CASTVTQGDEQFF.

The chain has TRBV19 and TRBJ1-4; D may be TRBD1 (5 bases). In germline, CDR1 is LNHDA, CDR2 SQIVND (reference sequence). V dropped 7 bases and J dropped 8 bases, with 17 bases sitting between them. This CDR3 comprises 14 residues. The CDR3 here is CASTPSTAGEKLFF. Written as DNA, the CDR3 is TGTGCCAGTACCCCCTCGACAGCCGGGGAAAAACTGTTTTTT.

The rearrangement links TRBV6-6 to TRBJ2-5, with a tentative D call TRBD1 (6 bases). Germline V CDR1 and CDR2: MNHNY, SVGAGI (reference sequence). V shed 2 bases and J shed 3 bases, with 10 bases lying between them. The CDR3 is 14 amino acids. The CDR3 spells CASSYGQHKETQYF. CDR3 nucleotide sequence: TGTGCCAGCAGTTACGGACAGCATAAAGAGACCCAGTACTTC.

The chain joins TRBV7-9 to TRBJ1-2, with 12 positions matching TRBD1. Germline-derived CDR1 and CDR2 are SEHNR and FQNEAQ (reference sequence). Unmatched junction bases numbered 6, after V lost 2 bases and J lost 8 bases. This CDR3 region has 15 residues. CDR3 coding DNA: TGTGCCAGCAGCTTAACCGGGACAGGGGGCCGGGGCTACACCTTC. It translates to CASSLTGTGGRGYTF. The full variable domain, rest sourced from reference TRBV7-9 and TRBJ1-2, is DTGVSQNPRHKITKRGQNVTFRCDPISEHNRLYWYRQTLGQGPEFLTYFQNEAQLEKSRLLSDRFSAERPKGSFSTLEIQRTEQGDSAMYLCASSLTGTGGRGYTFGSGTRLTVV.